The next 10 T cell receptor beta chains were all read from a single sample in a study of T cell responses to AZD1222 COVID-19 vaccine. Sequenced by immunoSEQ multiplex PCR; TCRdb stores in-frame clones only, minus some. The sample carries roughly 99,000 clones, about 85% recorded once. Sequencing was performed on peripheral blood, taken 28 days after the second AZD1222 dose. The source is an adult who received the AZD1222 COVID-19 vaccine.

The chain carries TRBV18 and TRBJ1-6, with 12 bases fitting TRBD1. In germline, CDR1 is KGHSH, CDR2 LQKENI. J gave up 10 bases and V 3 bases, and 10 bases lay outside the gene matches. The CDR3 consists of 17 residues. The DNA for the CDR3 is TGTGCCAGCTCACCGCGTCCCGGGACAGGGGGCGGATCACCCCTCCACTTT. Residues: CASSPRPGTGGGSPLHF.

A remark on this clone: The sample has other DNA sequences that encode this CDR3 too. The CDR3 nucleotides are TGTGCCAGCAGCTTAGGGGACAGGAACTATGGCTACACCTTC. Its protein is CASSLGDRNYGYTF. The genes are TRBV7-9 and TRBJ1-2; 8 bases fit TRBD1. The germline V gene encodes CDR1 SEHNR and CDR2 FQNEAQ (reference sequence). With 1 base clipped from V and 2 bases from J, the junction kept 0 bases outside the gene matches. The CDR3 spans 14 residues.

The V and J genes are TRBV7-6 and TRBJ2-5; the D is unclear. The CDR3 spans 11 residues. Germline values: CDR1 SGHVS, CDR2 FNYEAQ. V was pared by 5 bases and J by 4 bases, with 5 bases between. The CDR3 nucleotides are TGTGCCAGCAGCCCGGCAGAGACCCAGTACTTC. This codes for CASSPAETQYF.

This chain joins TRBV30 and TRBJ2-7; a weak D match, TRBD2 (7 bases). This CDR3 contains 15 residues. Trimming cost V 3 bases and J 2 bases, with 17 bases left between them. Germline CDR1 is GTSNPN and CDR2 is SVGIG (reference sequence). The CDR3 DNA sequence: TGTGCCTGGAGGACCCTCGGGGGGCTCCCCTACGAGCAGTACTTC. It specifies CAWRTLGGLPYEQYF.

The chain has TRBV30 and TRBJ1-5; D is unresolved. V was trimmed by 1 base and J by 0 bases, leaving 7 bases between them. CDR3 length: 14 amino acids. Looked up from germline, CDR1 is GTSNPN and CDR2 is SVGIG (reference sequence). CDR3 bases: TGTGCCTGGAGTGCAGGAGCTAGCAATCAGCCCCAGCATTTT. The encoded protein is CAWSAGASNQPQHF.

The genes are TRBV2 and TRBJ1-5; 8 positions match TRBD1. The CDR3 contains 15 residues. V gave up 2 bases and J gave up 2 bases; unmatched junction bases: 2. Germline V gene lookup returns CDR1 SNHLY and CDR2 FYNNEI. The CDR3 DNA reads as TGTGCCAGCAGTGAACTGACAGGGGGCAATCAGCCCCAGCATTTT. As protein: CASSELTGGNQPQHF.

The chain recombines TRBV3-1 (or the pseudogene TRBV3-2) with TRBJ2-7; D remains ambiguous. CDR1 is LGHDT, CDR2 YNNKEL, per germline (reference sequence). There are 10 residues in the CDR3. V was cut by 2 bases and J by 6 bases, with 2 bases left in between. The DNA for the CDR3 is TGTGCCAGCAGCCAACCCGAGCAGTACTTC. This translates into CASSQPEQYF.

The V gene is TRBV3-1 (or the pseudogene TRBV3-2), the J gene TRBJ2-7; no clear D. V lost 3 bases and J lost 4, with 4 bases in between. This CDR3 spans 11 amino acids. Germline CDR1 is LGHDT and CDR2 is YNNKEL (reference sequence). The CDR3 loop reads CASSQAYEQYF. DNA of the CDR3: TGTGCCAGCAGCCAGGCTTACGAGCAGTACTTC.

V gene TRBV3-1 (or the pseudogene TRBV3-2) combines with J gene TRBJ1-2; weak D call: TRBD1 (5 bases). Trimming shortened V by 4 bases and J by 6 bases, and 12 bases separated the two germline ends. The CDR3 loop spans 13 amino acids. Germline V gene data show CDR1 as LGHDT and CDR2 as YNNKEL (reference sequence). DNA for the CDR3: TGTGCCAGCAGCCCCGATGGGGGGAATGGCTACACCTTC. As protein: CASSPDGGNGYTF.

The chain uses TRBV27 and TRBJ2-7, with 11 bases lining up with TRBD2. Germline-derived CDR1 and CDR2 are MNHEY and SMNVEV (reference sequence). The V and J ends lost 2 bases and 2 bases, in that order; junction bases with no gene match: 2. This CDR3 has 15 residues. CDR3 sequence reads: CASSLGTSGAYEQYF. In DNA, the CDR3 is TGTGCCAGCAGTTTAGGGACTAGCGGCGCCTACGAGCAGTACTTC.